The next 29 T cell receptor beta chains were all read from a single sample in a study of shared T cell receptors in the human thymus. Only in-frame clones appear in the TCRdb table, and some are missing; sequencing was by immunoSEQ multiplex PCR. The sample includes more than 550,000 clones, 70% to 90% of them seen just once. This sample also appeared in a second study, on human thymus T cells.

Sequenced input: thymocytes. The receptors were gathered from a girl under three years old with a congenital heart defect.

V is TRBV15 and J is TRBJ1-2; possibly TRBD1 for D (6 bases). The CDR3 runs 19 residues. The germline CDR1 and CDR2 sequences are LNHNV and YYDKDF (reference sequence). V lost 0 bases and J 1 base, leaving 21 bases between the germline ends. The CDR3 protein is CATSREIKFTDSLNYGYTF. The CDR3 nucleotides are TGTGCCACCAGCAGAGAGATCAAATTTACGGACAGTCTTAACTATGGCTACACCTTC.

The rearrangement joins TRBV9 to TRBJ1-6; no clear D gene. Trimming cost V 1 base and J 8 bases, with 4 bases left between them. Germline lookup yields CDR1 SGDLS and CDR2 YYNGEE. The CDR3 has 12 amino acids. The CDR3 sequence: CASSVHDSPLHF. The CDR3 bases are TGTGCCAGCAGCGTACATGATTCACCCCTCCACTTT.

The rearrangement links TRBV5-5 to TRBJ2-7, with D possibly matching TRBD2 (5 bases). The CDR3 is 16 amino acids. Trimming took off 2 bases at V and 0 bases at J, with 15 bases between the two ends. Germline V gene lookup returns CDR1 SGHKS and CDR2 YYEKEE (reference sequence). The CDR3 DNA sequence: TGTGCCAGCAGCTTAGATCTTTTAGGGAGCTCCTACGAGCAGTACTTC. Translation gives CASSLDLLGSSYEQYF.

The genes are TRBV28 and TRBJ1-4, with 8 bases fitting TRBD1. V was clipped by 8 bases and J by 7 bases; unmatched bases: 24. Germline loops: CDR1 MDHEN, CDR2 SYDVKM. The CDR3 consists of 19 residues. CDR3: CASCREGQVGRPLGEKLFF. CDR3 coding DNA: TGTGCCAGCTGCCGAGAGGGACAGGTGGGACGCCCGTTGGGTGAAAAACTGTTTTTT.

This clone appeared a single time. V is TRBV6-5 and J is TRBJ2-3; TRBD2 matches 9 bases. Germline V gives CDR1 MNHEY, CDR2 SVGAGI. V dropped 2 bases and J dropped 5; count of bases not matched to a gene: 8. The CDR3 extends over 16 amino acids. The CDR3 spells CASSYTLAGWLDTQYF. The CDR3 DNA follows: TGTGCCAGCAGTTACACCCTAGCGGGGTGGTTAGATACGCAGTATTTT.

The chain joins TRBV7-8 to TRBJ2-3, with 9 nucleotides matching TRBD1. The ends lost 3 bases at V and 11 bases at J; junction bases unmatched: 12. Germline V CDR1 and CDR2: SGHVS, FQNEAQ. The CDR3 runs to 15 residues. The CDR3: CASSLPITTGGGQYF. The CDR3 coding sequence is TGTGCCAGCAGCTTGCCGATAACCACAGGGGGCGGGCAGTATTTT.

This rearrangement joins TRBV12-5 to TRBJ2-1; no clear D. The CDR3 runs to 12 residues. Germline CDR1 reads LGHNT; CDR2 reads FRNRAP. Trimming left V 6 bases short and J 8 bases short, with 11 bases between. CDR3 in DNA: TGTGCTAGTGGCCCTCTCTGGCATGAGCAGTTCTTC. This sequence encodes CASGPLWHEQFF.

This chain connects TRBV11-2 to TRBJ1-5; 9 nucleotides align to TRBD1. The V gene end was trimmed by 4 bases and the J gene end by 7 bases; junction bases not matched to a gene: 17. CDR3 length: 18 residues. The V gene's germline CDR1 is SGHAT and CDR2 FQNNGV. Here the CDR3 reads CASSSKGVTTGGRQPQHF. The CDR3 DNA sequence: TGTGCCAGCAGCTCAAAAGGGGTAACCACAGGGGGCCGCCAGCCCCAGCATTTT.

This clone showed up just once. The V call is TRBV15, the J call TRBJ1-2; 7 bases are a match to TRBD1. Germline values: CDR1 LNHNV, CDR2 YYDKDF (reference sequence). The CDR3 has 15 amino acids. J lost 4 bases, V lost 0 bases, and 5 bases had no gene match. The CDR3 here is CATSRDRGQAYGYTF. The CDR3 DNA follows: TGTGCCACCAGCAGAGATCGCGGACAGGCCTATGGCTACACCTTC.

V is TRBV28 and J is TRBJ1-2; no firm D call. The V and J ends lost 6 bases and 2 bases respectively, with 19 bases between them. The V gene's germline CDR1 is MDHEN and CDR2 SYDVKM. CDR3 length: 16 amino acids. For the CDR3, the DNA is TGTGCCAGCAGACCCCAGTTCCGGGGTGAGAACTATGGCTACACCTTC. Translated: CASRPQFRGENYGYTF.

This clone has only one observation. V is TRBV7-2 and J is TRBJ2-7; possibly TRBD2 for D (5 bases). This CDR3 is 15 amino acids long. Germline V gene lookup returns CDR1 SGHTA and CDR2 FQGNSA. Trimming removed 7 bases from V and 9 bases from J, with 25 bases in between. The CDR3 region has the DNA TGTGCCAGCACCCCCCCCGCTAGCTCTTATCATTGGCAGTACTTC. The encoded protein is CASTPPASSYHWQYF.

The genes are TRBV5-1 and TRBJ2-7; 7 positions match TRBD2. Germline CDR1 is SGHRS and CDR2 is YFSETQ. The CDR3 runs 19 residues. J was trimmed by 4 bases and V by 1 base; bases with no gene match: 20. In nucleotides, the CDR3 is TGCGCCAGCAGCTTGCCCCAATCGAGCGGGGTCTTTAGATGGTACGAGCAGTACTTC. Its protein product is CASSLPQSSGVFRWYEQYF.

This chain links TRBV23-1 with TRBJ2-7; 9 bases line up with TRBD1. TRBV23-1 is placed among ORFs of uncertain function. The V segment lost 6 bases and the J segment 0 bases; nucleotides outside the gene matches: 12. This CDR3 is 17 amino acids long. CDR3 in amino acids: CASSPPRQGESSYEQYF. The CDR3 nucleotides are TGCGCCAGCAGCCCACCCCGACAGGGGGAGAGCTCCTACGAGCAGTACTTC.

This clone was found once. The chain uses TRBV29-1 and TRBJ1-1; D is possibly TRBD1 (5 bases). Trimming took 7 bases from V and 7 from J, leaving 10 bases between them. The CDR3 extends over 10 amino acids. Germline assignment: CDR1 SQVTM and CDR2 ANQGSEA. The CDR3 nucleotides read TGCAGCGAGACAGCAAATGAAGCTTTCTTT. Translation gives CSETANEAFF.

This clone showed up just once. Other DNA sequences in the sample encode the same CDR3. V gene TRBV6-1 combines with J gene TRBJ1-6, with 10 bases fitting TRBD1. Germline loops: CDR1 MNHNS, CDR2 SASEGT. This CDR3 contains 14 residues. V was clipped by 4 bases and J by 7 bases; unmatched bases: 1. In DNA, the CDR3 is TGTGCCAGCAGTGGGGACAGGGGCAATTCACCCCTCCACTTT. Its protein product is CASSGDRGNSPLHF.

CDR3 DNA: TGTGCCAGCAGCCTTCGAGGGAGCGGCAATGAGCAGTTCTTC. This encodes CASSLRGSGNEQFF. V usage is TRBV11-2 and J usage is TRBJ2-1, with D perhaps TRBD2 (5 bases). CDR1 is SGHAT and CDR2 is FQNNGV in the germline V gene. V dropped 5 bases and J dropped 6 bases, with 14 bases sitting between them. CDR3 length: 14 amino acids.

V is TRBV2 and J is TRBJ2-7; 9 positions agree with TRBD1. Per the germline V gene, CDR1 is SNHLY and CDR2 is FYNNEI. V shed 4 bases and J 5 bases; nucleotides not matched to a gene: 12. The CDR3 runs to 16 residues. CDR3: CASSGPPTGGTDEQYF. The CDR3 DNA reads TGTGCCAGCAGTGGCCCCCCGACAGGGGGGACGGACGAGCAGTACTTC.

This clone appeared once. The V and J genes are TRBV10-1 and TRBJ2-1, with 7 bases that match TRBD2. With V trimmed by 5 bases and J by 2 bases, 3 bases remained unmatched. The CDR3 length is 14 residues. Germline CDR1 is WNHNN and CDR2 is SYGVQD (reference sequence). Here the CDR3 reads CASSPSGAYNEQFF. The DNA of the CDR3 is TGCGCCAGCAGTCCCAGCGGGGCCTACAATGAGCAGTTCTTC.

This clone showed up just once. This sequence joins TRBV4-1 and TRBJ1-5, with TRBD1 matching 8 bases. The CDR3 loop spans 18 amino acids. Trimming at V came to 0 bases and at J to 4 bases, leaving 11 bases not matched to a gene. Germline values: CDR1 MGHRA, CDR2 YSYEKL. The DNA for the CDR3 is TGCGCCAGCAGCCAAGATAGATTTAGGACAGGGCCTAATCAGCCCCAGCATTTT. Its translation: CASSQDRFRTGPNQPQHF.

J is TRBJ2-1 and V is TRBV27; no clear D. Germline V lookup: CDR1 MNHEY, CDR2 SMNVEV (reference sequence). Trimming removed 6 bases from V and 7 bases from J, with 13 bases in between. The CDR3 runs to 13 residues. Here the CDR3 DNA reads TGTGCCAGCAGCCCTACCTTTGAGAATGAGCAGTTCTTC. Translated: CASSPTFENEQFF.

This clone turned up a few times. V and J are TRBV27 and TRBJ2-4; tentative D call: TRBD2 (5 bases). Looked up from germline, CDR1 is MNHEY and CDR2 is SMNVEV (reference sequence). The length of the CDR3 is 17 residues. V gave up 3 bases and J gave up 0 bases, with 15 bases separating them. CDR3 in amino acids: CASSFGDPLGAKNIQYF. The CDR3 DNA sequence: TGTGCCAGCAGTTTCGGGGATCCTTTGGGAGCCAAAAACATTCAGTACTTC.

This chain uses TRBV30 with TRBJ1-4; no definite D call. Trimming stripped 1 base from V and 0 bases from J, with 9 bases between. Germline V lookup: CDR1 GTSNPN, CDR2 SVGIG (reference sequence). The CDR3 runs 15 residues. This CDR3 is CAWSGPEATNEKLFF. In DNA form, the CDR3 reads TGTGCCTGGAGTGGGCCCGAGGCAACTAATGAAAAACTGTTTTTT.

The chain joins TRBV30 to TRBJ2-7; 11 positions agree with TRBD1. Per germline, CDR1 GTSNPN and CDR2 SVGIG (reference sequence). The CDR3 runs to 15 residues. The V segment lost 0 bases and the J segment 5 bases; nucleotides outside the gene matches: 6. In nucleotides, the CDR3 is TGTGCCTGGAGTGTACGTTGGGACAGGGGGGACGAGCAGTACTTC. Its translation is CAWSVRWDRGDEQYF.

The V gene is TRBV5-5, the J gene TRBJ1-5, with D possibly being TRBD1 (6 bases). CDR1 is SGHKS and CDR2 is YYEKEE in the germline V gene (reference sequence). The CDR3 has 17 residues. V was cut by 3 bases and J by 0 bases, with 16 bases left in between. The CDR3 region has the DNA TGTGCCAGCAGCTGCGTCGGGGGGGCACATAGCAATCAGCCCCAGCATTTT. Encoded protein: CASSCVGGAHSNQPQHF.

This clone has just a few counts. The chain uses TRBV5-1 and TRBJ1-6; 8 positions agree with TRBD1. The CDR3 is 16 residues long. The V gene's germline CDR1 is SGHRS and CDR2 YFSETQ. J was trimmed by 9 bases and V by 4 bases; bases with no gene match: 12. In DNA form, the CDR3 reads TGCGCCAGCAGCCAGAGCTTGGACAGGGATAGTTCACCCCTCCACTTT. Translating it yields CASSQSLDRDSSPLHF.

A few counts support this clone. The chain is built from TRBV27 and TRBJ2-1; 7 bases map to TRBD2. The CDR3 runs 15 residues. Losses at the gene ends were 5 bases for V and 3 bases for J; bases not matched to a gene: 7. Per the germline V gene, CDR1 is MNHEY and CDR2 is SMNVEV (reference sequence). CDR3 protein: CASSPWGGIYNEQFF. The CDR3 DNA reads as TGTGCCAGCAGTCCTTGGGGGGGGATCTACAATGAGCAGTTCTTC.

The chain couples TRBV5-6 to TRBJ1-1, with 7 nucleotides matching TRBD1. V shed 4 bases, J shed 0 bases, and the junction held 3 bases outside the gene matches. CDR1 is SGHDT and CDR2 is YYEEEE in the germline V gene. The CDR3 totals 14 residues. CDR3 DNA sequence: TGTGCCAGCAGCGGGGGACAGATGAACACTGAAGCTTTCTTT. Amino acids: CASSGGQMNTEAFF.

The V gene is TRBV19, the J gene TRBJ1-2; no clear D gene. The germline V gene encodes CDR1 LNHDA and CDR2 SQIVND (reference sequence). V was pared by 3 bases and J by 6 bases, with 17 bases between. This CDR3 has 15 amino acids. Written as DNA, the CDR3 is TGTGCCAGTAGTATGACGGGTTTAAGAGGGAATGGCTACACCTTC. Its translation is CASSMTGLRGNGYTF.

CDR3: CASSPTDGETQYF. Written as DNA, the CDR3 is TGTGCCAGCAGCCCGACAGACGGGGAGACCCAGTACTTC. The gene calls are TRBV14 and TRBJ2-5; the D gene is possibly TRBD1 (5 bases). The germline V gene has CDR1 SGHDN and CDR2 FVKESK. The V end lost 4 bases, the J end lost 5 bases, and 11 bases lay between the germline ends. The CDR3 covers 13 residues.